The 21 T cell receptor beta chains below were found in one sample sequenced in a study of neurological immune-mediated disorders. Noted time point: longitudinal time-point 3. TCRdb fed the 5' RACE reads into MiXCR, producing one record per CDR3 protein. This table holds around 53,000 distinct CDR3 sequences, 7.5% to 9.5% found once. The sample was PBMCs. These receptors originate from a woman aged 40 to 49 in good health.

This clonotype was recorded at least ten times. The rearrangement uses TRBV20-1 and TRBJ2-3, with 11 bases aligning to TRBD2. CDR3 length equals 16 residues. V lost 0 bases and J lost 3; bases outside the gene matches: 5. Per germline, CDR1 DFQATT and CDR2 SNEGSKA (reference sequence). The CDR3 loop is CSARDISGGATDTQYF. The CDR3 DNA follows: TGCAGTGCTAGAGATATTAGCGGGGGGGCAACAGATACGCAGTATTTT.

This clonotype was recorded many times. CDR3 region: CASSPSTNTEAFF. The CDR3, as DNA: TGTGCCAGCAGCCCATCTACAAACACTGAAGCTTTCTTT. The gene calls are TRBV7-9 and TRBJ1-1; D is uncertain. V lost 5 bases to trimming and J lost 2 bases, with 9 bases between them. The CDR3 has 13 amino acids. Germline CDR1 and CDR2: SEHNR and FQNEAQ (reference sequence).

This clonotype was observed many times. The chain carries TRBV6-2 or TRBV6-3 and TRBJ2-7; 9 nucleotides match TRBD1. The germline gives CDR1 MNHEY, CDR2 SVGEGT. Losses at the gene ends were 7 bases for V and 5 bases for J; bases not matched to a gene: 12. This CDR3 comprises 15 residues. As DNA, the CDR3 is TGTGCCAGCAAGCTCGAGGGGGGACAGGGTCACGAGCAGTACTTC. Its protein is CASKLEGGQGHEQYF.

This clonotype was observed at least ten times. The chain is built from TRBV15 and TRBJ2-7; no reliable D call. Germline V gene lookup returns CDR1 LNHNV and CDR2 YYDKDF (reference sequence). CDR3 length equals 13 residues. Trimming took off 3 bases at V and 4 bases at J, with 10 bases between the two ends. CDR3 residues: CATSSALGYEQYF. CDR3 nucleotides: TGTGCCACCAGCAGCGCCCTGGGGTACGAGCAGTACTTC.

This clonotype rates as medium-sized. The J gene is TRBJ2-7, the V gene TRBV10-3, with a tentative D call TRBD1 (6 bases). Trimming stripped 2 bases from V and 2 bases from J, with 19 bases between. The CDR3 sequence is 17 residues long. Germline CDR1 reads ENHRY; CDR2 reads SYGVKD. The CDR3 DNA sequence: TGTGCCATCAGTGAGGCCGATAACAGGGCTCCTACCTACGAGCAGTACTTC. Its translation is CAISEADNRAPTYEQYF.

There are many counts of this clonotype. J is TRBJ2-4 and V is TRBV11-2, with 7 nucleotides matching TRBD1. The CDR3 length is 16 residues. V lost 5 bases and J lost 9; bases outside the gene matches: 16. Germline V gene sequence: CDR1 SGHAT, CDR2 FQNNGV. The DNA of the CDR3 is TGTGCCAGCAGCCCAGCGTCAGGGGGACGGTGGGGCATTCAGTACTTC. This gives the protein CASSPASGGRWGIQYF.

In its sample, this clonotype was seen many times. The rearrangement uses TRBV2 and TRBJ2-5, with D unresolved. The CDR3 consists of 10 residues. The germline V and J ends were trimmed by 3 bases and 7 bases, with 3 bases remaining between them. Germline V gene lookup returns CDR1 SNHLY and CDR2 FYNNEI. The CDR3 protein is CASSERTQYF. The CDR3 DNA follows: TGTGCCAGCAGTGAGCGGACCCAGTACTTC.

This clonotype was seen repeatedly, ten times or more. The CDR3 is CASRSGGPGELFF. In DNA, the CDR3 is TGTGCCAGCAGGTCCGGGGGGCCCGGGGAGCTGTTTTTT. The chain employs TRBV7-2 and TRBJ2-2, with a weak D call TRBD2 (7 bases). Trimming took 6 bases from V and 6 from J, leaving 11 bases between them. The CDR3 is 13 residues long. Germline V gives CDR1 SGHTA, CDR2 FQGNSA. The entire variable domain, with the rest obtained from reference TRBV7-2 and TRBJ2-2, is as follows: GAGVSQSPSNKVTEKGKDVELRCDPISGHTALYWYRQSLGQGLEFLIYFQGNSAPDKSGLPSDRFSAERTGGSVSTLTIQRTQQEDSAVYLCASRSGGPGELFFGEGSRLTVL.

This clonotype was counted at least ten times. The chain uses TRBV6-5 and TRBJ2-7; D not resolved. V lost 6 bases, J lost 6 bases, and 18 bases lay in between. The CDR3 is 14 residues long. CDR1 is MNHEY and CDR2 is SVGAGI in the germline V gene. The CDR3 sequence is CASSPQPSVSEQYF. CDR3 bases: TGTGCCAGCAGCCCTCAGCCCTCGGTCTCCGAGCAGTACTTC.

Ten or more counts support this clonotype. The rearrangement links TRBV5-1 to TRBJ2-5; 7 bases are shared with TRBD2. Trimming took 3 bases from V and 5 from J; bases not matched to a gene: 7. Germline loops: CDR1 SGHRS, CDR2 YFSETQ. This CDR3 has 14 amino acids. DNA for the CDR3: TGCGCCAGCAGCTCCGGCGGGGGAATCGAGACCCAGTACTTC. It yields the protein CASSSGGGIETQYF.

This clonotype was detected many times. This chain joins TRBV5-1 and TRBJ1-1; 7 positions agree with TRBD1. Germline values: CDR1 SGHRS, CDR2 YFSETQ. V dropped 6 bases and J dropped 5; count of bases not matched to a gene: 7. This CDR3 is 13 amino acids long. The CDR3 coding sequence is TGCGCCAGCAATGAGCGCAGGGGGACTGAAGCTTTCTTT. Translating it yields CASNERRGTEAFF.

This clonotype was seen ten or more times. The chain joins TRBV6-2 or TRBV6-3 to TRBJ2-1, with TRBD1 matching 7 bases. V lost 4 bases and J lost 5; bases outside the gene matches: 11. CDR3 length: 16 residues. Germline CDR1 is MNHEY and CDR2 is SVGEGT. CDR3 loop: CASSSLRQGPDNEQFF. CDR3 sequence (DNA): TGTGCCAGCAGTTCTCTAAGACAGGGTCCCGACAATGAGCAGTTCTTC.

The chain carries TRBV12-3 or TRBV12-4 and TRBJ2-5; D is unclear. Trimming removed 7 bases from V and 3 bases from J, with 12 bases in between. The CDR3 has 13 residues. The chain's CDR3 is CASTLILEETQYF. The CDR3 DNA sequence: TGTGCCAGCACCCTGATACTGGAAGAGACCCAGTACTTC.

This chain uses TRBV12-3 or TRBV12-4 with TRBJ1-2; D unclear. This CDR3 region has 13 residues. Trimming removed 1 base from V and 4 bases from J, with 7 bases in between. In DNA form, the CDR3 reads TGTGCCAGCAGTTTAGAACTCTTCTATGGCTACACCTTC. It codes for CASSLELFYGYTF.

This CDR3 is CASSSQGRNIQYF. CDR3 in DNA: TGTGCCAGCAGTTCGCAAGGAAGAAACATTCAGTACTTC. V usage is TRBV12-3 or TRBV12-4 and J usage is TRBJ2-4; D not certain. This CDR3 spans 13 amino acids. Trimming took 4 bases from V and 6 from J, leaving 10 bases between them.

This clonotype showed up just a few times. This chain joins TRBV7-2 and TRBJ2-1; 9 nucleotides line up with TRBD2. The CDR3 has 19 residues. CDR1 and CDR2 (germline): SGHTA, FQGNSA. With 3 bases clipped from V and 0 bases from J, the junction kept 12 bases outside the gene matches. In DNA form, the CDR3 reads TGTGCCAGCAGCTTGCAGCCTCCTAGCGGGATGAGCTCCTACAATGAGCAGTTCTTC. It is translated as CASSLQPPSGMSSYNEQFF.

This clonotype was counted many times. The gene calls are TRBV18 and TRBJ2-5; D uncertain. Trimming removed 1 base at V and 2 bases at J, with 8 bases between. CDR1 is KGHSH, CDR2 LQKENI, per germline. The CDR3 loop spans 14 amino acids. In DNA, the CDR3 is TGTGCCAGCTCACCACGGCCAGAGCAAGAGACCCAGTACTTC. Translation: CASSPRPEQETQYF.

At least ten counts were recorded for this clonotype. V gene TRBV5-5 combines with J gene TRBJ2-4, with D possibly matching TRBD1 (6 bases). The CDR3 runs 13 residues. Germline CDR1 reads SGHKS; CDR2 reads YYEKEE (reference sequence). V was pared by 2 bases and J by 7 bases, with 10 bases between. Here the CDR3 reads CASSFSTGNIQYF. CDR3 nucleotide sequence: TGTGCCAGCAGCTTCTCTACAGGGAACATTCAGTACTTC.

A note on this clonotype: This sequence may be a read error, since a much larger clone differs from it by one base. V usage is TRBV10-3 and J usage is TRBJ2-3; 10 bases align to TRBD2. V gave up 10 bases and J gave up 2 bases; unmatched junction bases: 21. The CDR3 is 19 amino acids. Germline CDR1 ENHRY, CDR2 SYGVKD. The CDR3 nucleotides are TGTGCCACCTCGCGACGGATAGCGGGAGGAGGGGGGGCCACAGATACGCAGTATTTT. It codes for CATSRRIAGGGGATDTQYF.

This clonotype has a handful of counts. V is TRBV29-1 and J is TRBJ2-3; possibly TRBD1 or TRBD2 for D (5 bases each). Trimming removed 3 bases at V and 0 bases at J, with 10 bases between. This CDR3 spans 14 amino acids. Germline V gene lookup returns CDR1 SQVTM and CDR2 ANQGSEA. The CDR3 sequence is CSVEGVDSTDTQYF. CDR3 bases: TGCAGCGTTGAGGGGGTCGACAGCACAGATACGCAGTATTTT.

At least ten counts were recorded for this clonotype. The genes are TRBV7-2 and TRBJ1-1; a possible D gene is TRBD1 (6 bases). The V and J ends lost 3 bases and 1 base respectively, with 12 bases between them. Germline V gene sequence: CDR1 SGHTA, CDR2 FQGNSA. This CDR3 is 15 amino acids long. The CDR3 DNA reads as TGTGCCAGCAGCTTTCTTGGAGGGGGGAACACTGAAGCTTTCTTT. This encodes CASSFLGGGNTEAFF.